This T cell receptor beta chain is from a study of cytomegalovirus exposure and HLA in healthy donors. It was healthy bone marrow donors who served as donors. The PCR used 60 Vbeta and 13 Jbeta primers. Generated by immunoSEQ multiplex PCR, the TCRdb table keeps only in-frame clones and is missing some. Among approximately 140,000 clones listed, roughly 88% were seen once. Sequenced: PBMCs. This clonotype was sampled from a boy younger than 18 in good health and CMV-seronegative.

The CDR3 DNA reads TGTGCCAGCAGTTCCAACCCGGGACAATCTGAAGCTTTCTTT. It translates to CASSSNPGQSEAFF. V usage is TRBV28 and J usage is TRBJ1-1, with TRBD1 as a possible D gene (6 bases). The CDR3 extends over 14 amino acids. V lost 4 bases, J lost 6 bases, and 15 bases lay in between. Germline assignment: CDR1 MDHEN and CDR2 SYDVKM.